These T cell receptor beta chains were read from a single sample in a study of blood T cell repertoires in COVID-19. Only in-frame clones appear in the TCRdb table, and some are missing; sequencing was by immunoSEQ multiplex PCR. The sample has just under 350,000 clones, 85% to 90% seen once. Sequenced sample: peripheral blood. The receptors stem from a woman in her sixties or seventies with COVID-19, enrolled during active disease. CDR3s include the opening cysteine and the closing phenylalanine or tryptophan. The D gene is left open where the match is weak. Rows give clone size only sometimes, using once, few, many, or a class for an expanded clone.

V gene,J gene,D gene,clone size,CDR3 protein,CDR3 DNA
TRBV5-1,TRBJ2-1,TRBD1,NA,CASSLGTGSASYNEQFF,TGCGCCAGCAGCTTGGGGACAGGAAGCGCGTCCTACAATGAGCAGTTCTTC
TRBV30,TRBJ1-5,TRBD1,NA,CAWRGGRENQPQHF,TGTGCCTGGAGAGGGGGCAGGGAAAATCAGCCCCAGCATTTT
TRBV7-2,TRBJ2-2,TRBD2,NA,CASSRLAGYAGELFF,TGTGCCAGCAGCCGGCTAGCGGGATACGCCGGGGAGCTGTTTTTT
TRBV10-1,TRBJ1-2,NA,NA,CASSDGGNYGYTF,TGCGCCAGCAGTGATGGAGGGAACTATGGCTACACCTTC
TRBV4-3,TRBJ1-2,NA,few,CASSQDEGTPSWNYGYTF,TGCGCCAGCAGCCAAGATGAGGGTACCCCCTCATGGAACTATGGCTACACCTTC
TRBV27,TRBJ1-1,NA,once,CASSLYQGMNTEAFF,TGTGCCAGCAGTTTATATCAGGGGATGAACACTGAAGCTTTCTTT
TRBV5-6,TRBJ1-1,TRBD1,NA,CASSLLTRGRTEAFF,TGTGCCAGCAGCTTGCTGACCAGGGGGCGAACTGAAGCTTTCTTT
TRBV6-4,TRBJ1-2,NA,NA,CASSDSYGRSGGYTF,TGTGCCAGCAGTGACTCGTACGGCAGATCAGGCGGCTACACCTTC
TRBV20-1,TRBJ1-1,NA,NA,CSASGGGGLNTEAFF,TGCAGTGCTAGTGGGGGGGGAGGATTGAACACTGAAGCTTTCTTT
TRBV5-4,TRBJ1-6,TRBD1,NA,CASSSPRQGYNSPLHF,TGTGCCAGCAGCTCTCCTAGACAGGGGTATAATTCACCCCTCCACTTT
TRBV11-2,TRBJ1-2,NA,NA,CASSLRLSDYYGYTF,TGTGCCAGCAGCTTAAGATTGTCGGACTACTATGGCTACACCTTC
TRBV28,TRBJ1-1,NA,NA,CASSLGTAYTEAFF,TGTGCCAGCAGTTTAGGGACTGCGTACACTGAAGCTTTCTTT
TRBV5-1,TRBJ1-1,TRBD1,NA,CASSPRDRGERMNTEAFF,TGCGCCAGCAGCCCCCGGGACAGGGGAGAAAGAATGAACACTGAAGCTTTCTTT
TRBV5-1,TRBJ1-1,TRBD1,NA,CASSLTGGWSTEAFF,TGCGCCAGCAGCTTGACAGGGGGTTGGAGCACTGAAGCTTTCTTT
TRBV6-5,TRBJ2-5,NA,NA,CARRPGCWGETQYF,TGTGCCAGGCGACCGGGGTGTTGGGGAGAGACCCAGTACTTC
TRBV2,TRBJ2-5,NA,NA,CASSVMGEETQYF,TGTGCCAGCAGTGTGATGGGAGAAGAGACCCAGTACTTC
TRBV5-1,TRBJ1-6,TRBD1,NA,CASTPTGQDSPLHF,TGCGCCAGCACTCCGACAGGGCAAGATTCACCCCTCCACTTT
TRBV28,TRBJ2-5,TRBD2,NA,CASSRSSGGQETQYF,TGTGCCAGCAGCCGCTCTAGCGGGGGGCAAGAGACCCAGTACTTC
TRBV30,TRBJ1-2,TRBD1,NA,CAWNRDRPNYGYTF,TGTGCCTGGAATCGGGACAGACCGAACTATGGCTACACCTTC
TRBV6-6,TRBJ2-2,NA,NA,CASSRFEESGELFF,TGTGCCAGCAGTCGATTTGAAGAGTCCGGGGAGCTGTTTTTT
TRBV2,TRBJ1-1,NA,NA,CASSRDTIHTEAFF,TGTGCCAGCAGTAGGGACACCATTCATACTGAAGCTTTCTTT
TRBV5-1,TRBJ2-1,NA,NA,CASSLALAEVGGEQFF,TGCGCCAGCAGCTTGGCCCTCGCGGAGGTGGGGGGTGAGCAGTTCTTC
TRBV5-1,TRBJ2-3,NA,NA,CASSRGASTDTQYF,TGCGCCAGCAGCCGCGGCGCTAGCACAGATACGCAGTATTTT
TRBV19,TRBJ2-1,NA,few,CASGRRNSYNEQFF,TGTGCCAGTGGGAGGAGGAACTCCTACAATGAGCAGTTCTTC
TRBV29-1,TRBJ2-5,TRBD1,NA,CSVEDLLRQGAQETQYF,TGCAGCGTTGAAGATCTATTGAGACAGGGAGCCCAAGAGACCCAGTACTTC
TRBV28,TRBJ1-2,TRBD1,NA,CASSSTGTGGRIHGYTF,TGTGCCAGCAGTTCTACCGGGACAGGGGGCCGAATCCATGGCTACACCTTC
TRBV5-8,TRBJ1-5,TRBD1,NA,CASSQDRGNQPQHF,TGTGCCAGCAGCCAGGACAGGGGAAATCAGCCCCAGCATTTT
TRBV29-1,TRBJ1-1,TRBD1,NA,CSSGQTNTEAFF,TGCAGCTCGGGACAGACGAACACTGAAGCTTTCTTT
TRBV11-2,TRBJ2-3,TRBD2,NA,CASSLGFAGEVPSTDTQYF,TGTGCCAGCAGCTTAGGGTTTGCGGGGGAGGTCCCTAGCACAGATACGCAGTATTTT
TRBV5-1,TRBJ2-3,TRBD1,NA,CASSLDWDRGTDTQYF,TGCGCCAGCAGCTTGGACTGGGACAGGGGAACAGATACGCAGTATTTT
TRBV12-3/TRBV12-4,TRBJ2-7,NA,few,CASSLGQPREQYF,TGTGCCAGCAGTTTAGGACAGCCTAGGGAGCAGTACTTC
TRBV28,TRBJ1-2,TRBD1,NA,CASSIPGQNYGYTF,TGTGCCAGCAGCATACCGGGACAGAACTATGGCTACACCTTC
TRBV12-3/TRBV12-4,TRBJ1-1,NA,few,CASSFGREAFF,TGTGCCAGCAGTTTCGGTAGAGAAGCTTTCTTT
TRBV5-1,TRBJ2-3,NA,NA,CASSDPRLTDTQYF,TGCGCCAGCAGCGACCCAAGACTCACAGATACGCAGTATTTT
TRBV6-2/TRBV6-3,TRBJ1-1,NA,NA,CASSYLTQGFEAFF,TGTGCCAGCAGTTACTTAACTCAGGGATTCGAGGCTTTCTTT
TRBV24-1,TRBJ2-3,TRBD2,NA,CATSDLAGLAGGTDTQYF,TGTGCCACCAGTGATCTTGCTGGACTAGCGGGGGGAACAGATACGCAGTATTTT
TRBV27,TRBJ2-2,TRBD1,NA,CASSRDRKNTGELFF,TGTGCCAGCAGCAGGGACAGGAAGAACACCGGGGAGCTGTTTTTT